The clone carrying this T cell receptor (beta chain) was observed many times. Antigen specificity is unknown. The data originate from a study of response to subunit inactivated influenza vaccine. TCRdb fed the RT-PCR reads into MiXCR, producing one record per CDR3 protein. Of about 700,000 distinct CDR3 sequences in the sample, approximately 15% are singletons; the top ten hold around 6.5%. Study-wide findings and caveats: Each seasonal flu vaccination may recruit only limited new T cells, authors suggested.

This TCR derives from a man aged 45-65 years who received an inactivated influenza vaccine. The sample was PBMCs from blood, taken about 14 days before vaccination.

CDR3 amino acids: CAWSRPPRNYEQYF. CDR3 DNA sequence: TGTGCCTGGAGTCGGCCCCCACGCAACTACGAGCAGTACTTC. V usage is TRBV30 and J usage is TRBJ2-7, with D unresolved. Trimming took off 2 bases at V and 3 bases at J, with 14 bases between the two ends. Germline CDR1 reads GTSNPN; CDR2 reads SVGIG (reference sequence). CDR3 size: 14 residues.